This T cell receptor beta chain was obtained from a study of regulatory T cells in long-lasting Graves disease. The CDR3 length is 16 residues. CDR1 is MDHEN and CDR2 is SYDVKM in the germline V gene. With 3 bases removed from V and 2 bases from J, the gap between germline ends came to 14 bases. Stated time point: newly diagnosed GD, antithyroid drugs for less than 3 months. The TCR library was made from RNA that had been extracted from PBMCs in TRIzol. Relying on iRepertoire HTBI primers and Arm-PCR of CDR3 regions, the team built TCR beta libraries. In TCRdb, the multiplex PCR reads were re-called with MiXCR into one record per CDR3 protein. The sample carries more than 450,000 distinct CDR3 sequences, 15% to 20% recorded once. This clonotype was counted many times. The same data also contributed to another study, on T cells in Graves' hyperthyroidism and ophthalmopathy. From that second work: HTBI primers drove first-round RT-PCR of the TCR CDR3.

The sample consisted of peripheral blood mononuclear cells (PBMCs), taken at new diagnosis, from a patient treated with antithyroid drugs. This sequence joins TRBV28 and TRBJ2-1, with TRBD1 as a possible D gene (6 bases). The TCR was taken from a man in his forties with Graves disease. DNA of the CDR3: TGTGCCAGCAGTTTTCGGCAGGGGATTCCCTACAATGAGCAGTTCTTC. The encoded protein is CASSFRQGIPYNEQFF. Based on the CDR3 plus reference TRBV28 and TRBJ2-1, the full variable domain is DVKVTQSSRYLVKRTGEKVFLECVQDMDHENMFWYRQDPGLGLRLIYFSYDVKMKEKGDIPEGYSVSREKKERFSLILESASTNQTSMYLCASSFRQGIPYNEQFFGPGTRLTVL.